Below, 18 T cell receptor beta chains from the same sample are listed, as sequenced in a study of T cell responses to AZD1222 COVID-19 vaccine. Profiling relied on immunoSEQ multiplex PCR, and the TCRdb table lists in-frame clones only, not all of them. The table records approximately 93,000 clones, 89% of them present only once. The specimen comprised peripheral blood, sampled 28 days after the second AZD1222 dose. These receptors came from an adult who received the AZD1222 COVID-19 vaccine.

This sequence joins TRBV7-9 and TRBJ2-5; D is ambiguous. Germline assignment: CDR1 SEHNR and CDR2 FQNEAQ (reference sequence). This CDR3 region has 12 residues. V was trimmed by 8 bases and J by 7 bases, leaving 14 bases between them. DNA of the CDR3: TGTGCCAGCGCATCGGACCTCAGGACCCAGTACTTC. It yields the protein CASASDLRTQYF.

The chain has TRBV4-2 and TRBJ2-1, with D perhaps TRBD1 (5 bases). V was cut by 4 bases and J by 9 bases, with 19 bases left in between. The CDR3 covers 15 residues. Looked up from germline, CDR1 is LGHNA and CDR2 is YNFKEQ. Written as DNA, the CDR3 is TGTGCCAGCAGCCGATCGGACACACACCACGGTGAGCAGTTCTTC. It yields the protein CASSRSDTHHGEQFF.

The chain couples TRBV28 to TRBJ1-2, with D unresolved. Deletions cut 7 bases from V and 5 bases from J, with 8 bases between. The CDR3 has 11 residues. Germline V CDR1 and CDR2: MDHEN, SYDVKM. CDR3 loop: CASTWGYGYTF. CDR3 in DNA: TGTGCCAGCACCTGGGGTTATGGCTACACCTTC.

The chain uses TRBV5-1 and TRBJ2-3; D is unresolved. CDR1 and CDR2 from the germline V gene are SGHRS and YFSETQ. This CDR3 is built from 14 residues. V gave up 0 bases and J gave up 5 bases, with 10 bases separating them. The CDR3 loop is CASSLGRLEDTQYF. In nucleotides, the CDR3 is TGCGCCAGCAGCTTGGGTCGGTTGGAAGATACGCAGTATTTT. The whole variable domain, filled in from reference TRBV5-1 and TRBJ2-3, reads KAGVTQTPRYLIKTRGQQVTLSCSPISGHRSVSWYQQTPGQGLQFLFEYFSETQRNKGNFPGRFSGRQFSNSRSEMNVSTLELGDSALYLCASSLGRLEDTQYFGPGTRLTVL.

This chain links TRBV3-1 (or the pseudogene TRBV3-2) with TRBJ1-1; no clear D. CDR1 is LGHDT and CDR2 is YNNKEL in the germline V gene (reference sequence). V was pared by 8 bases and J by 0 bases, with 13 bases between. The CDR3 length is 14 residues. CDR3 residues: CASAGDSMNTEAFF. The CDR3 bases are TGTGCCAGCGCAGGAGACTCGATGAACACTGAAGCTTTCTTT.

The V and J genes are TRBV4-3 and TRBJ2-1, with 7 bases that match TRBD1. With V trimmed by 0 bases and J by 3 bases, 5 bases remained unmatched. CDR3 length equals 16 residues. CDR1 is LGHNA, CDR2 YSLEER, per germline. The CDR3 loop is CASSQDLQGYYNEQFF. The CDR3, as DNA: TGCGCCAGCAGCCAAGATCTACAGGGGTACTACAATGAGCAGTTCTTC.

The V gene is TRBV29-1, the J gene TRBJ1-2; D possibly corresponds to TRBD1 (5 bases). Trimming took 3 bases from V and 5 from J, leaving 13 bases between them. Germline V lookup: CDR1 SQVTM, CDR2 ANQGSEA. The CDR3 sequence is 13 residues long. As DNA, the CDR3 is TGCAGCGTTGAGTCCAGGGTAGGGTATGGCTACACCTTC. Protein product: CSVESRVGYGYTF.

CDR3 nucleotides: TGTGCCAGCAGCCCCCCAGGGATTAGGGGCTACACCTTC. Amino acid sequence: CASSPPGIRGYTF. The rearrangement joins TRBV7-9 to TRBJ1-2; TRBD1 might be the D (5 bases). The V end lost 5 bases, the J end lost 8 bases, and 15 bases lay between the germline ends. Germline V gene sequence: CDR1 SEHNR, CDR2 FQNEAQ (reference sequence). The CDR3 is 13 amino acids.

The chain links TRBV6-5 to TRBJ2-1, with 11 bases fitting TRBD2. After removal of 0 bases from V and 8 bases from J, the junction contained 6 bases not matched to a gene. The CDR3 is 16 residues long. CDR1 MNHEY and CDR2 SVGAGI come from the germline V gene. The CDR3 protein is CASSYSLTSGEDEQFF. As DNA, the CDR3 is TGTGCCAGCAGTTACTCACTGACTAGCGGGGAAGATGAGCAGTTCTTC.

The chain has TRBV7-2 and TRBJ2-7; D remains unclear. V lost 6 bases, J lost 5 bases, and 8 bases lay in between. Germline CDR1 reads SGHTA; CDR2 reads FQGNSA. The CDR3 runs to 11 residues. The CDR3 nucleotides read TGTGCCAGCAGTCAGATCAACGAGCAGTACTTC. This gives the protein CASSQINEQYF.

The chain links TRBV7-3 to TRBJ2-5; unclear D gene. CDR3 size: 13 residues. Germline V lookup: CDR1 SGHTA, CDR2 FQGTGA. Deletions cut 2 bases from V and 5 bases from J, with 9 bases between. For the CDR3, the DNA is TGTGCCAGCAGCTTAGCAGTGGGGGAGACCCAGTACTTC. Its protein is CASSLAVGETQYF.

The V and J genes are TRBV6-5 and TRBJ1-1; D call uncertain. The V and J ends lost 0 bases and 5 bases respectively, with 7 bases between them. The V gene's germline CDR1 is MNHEY and CDR2 SVGAGI. The CDR3 loop spans 13 amino acids. The CDR3 reads CASSYSIGTEAFF. The CDR3 region has the DNA TGTGCCAGCAGTTACTCGATTGGGACTGAAGCTTTCTTT.

This clone was seen just once. V and J are TRBV18 and TRBJ1-2; no firm D call. The CDR3 is 15 residues long. Germline V gene sequence: CDR1 KGHSH, CDR2 LQKENI. V lost 2 bases, J lost 5 bases, and 15 bases lay in between. The CDR3 here is CASSPTRGSLYGYTF. The CDR3 DNA follows: TGTGCCAGCTCACCAACTCGAGGCAGCCTTTATGGCTACACCTTC. The full variable domain, completed using reference TRBV18 and TRBJ1-2, is NAGVMQNPRHLVRRRGQEARLRCSPMKGHSHVYWYRQLPEEGLKFMVYLQKENIIDESGMPKERFSAEFPKEGPSILRIQQVVRGDSAAYFCASSPTRGSLYGYTFGSGTRLTVV.

The CDR3 spells CARAYDRHSGANVLTF. Written as DNA, the CDR3 is TGTGCCAGGGCTTATGACAGACACTCTGGGGCCAACGTCCTGACTTTC. The chain has TRBV27 and TRBJ2-6; D possibly corresponds to TRBD1 (5 bases). V was clipped by 9 bases and J by 0 bases, with 15 bases between them. The V gene's germline CDR1 is MNHEY and CDR2 SMNVEV (reference sequence). The CDR3 loop spans 16 amino acids.

The J gene is TRBJ1-4, the V gene TRBV5-4, with 7 bases matching TRBD1. J was trimmed by 5 bases and V by 1 base; bases with no gene match: 2. Germline V gives CDR1 SGHNT, CDR2 YYREEE (reference sequence). This CDR3 region has 14 residues. Here the CDR3 reads CASSLSGQNEKLFF. The CDR3 bases are TGTGCCAGCAGCTTGTCGGGACAGAATGAAAAACTGTTTTTT.

The sample holds one count of this clone. V is TRBV7-6 and J is TRBJ1-1; D remains unclear. This CDR3 comprises 15 residues. Germline CDR1 is SGHVS and CDR2 is FNYEAQ. V dropped 1 base and J dropped 4 bases, with 13 bases sitting between them. The CDR3 is CASSLGPLVSTEAFF. For the CDR3, the DNA is TGTGCCAGCAGCTTAGGCCCGCTTGTTAGCACTGAAGCTTTCTTT.

The V and J genes are TRBV9 and TRBJ2-1, with TRBD1 as a possible D gene (6 bases). V lost 0 bases to trimming and J lost 5 bases, with 9 bases between them. CDR1 and CDR2 from the germline V gene are SGDLS and YYNGEE. The CDR3 covers 14 residues. CDR3 nucleotides: TGTGCCAGCAGCGTAGGAGGGGGTCACAATGAGCAGTTCTTC. Encoded protein: CASSVGGGHNEQFF.

CDR3 sequence reads: CASSGQGASNQPQHF. The DNA of the CDR3 is TGTGCCAGCAGTGGGCAGGGGGCTAGCAATCAGCCCCAGCATTTT. V usage is TRBV2 and J usage is TRBJ1-5; 8 bases map to TRBD1. Looked up from germline, CDR1 is SNHLY and CDR2 is FYNNEI. The CDR3 sequence is 15 residues long. Unmatched junction bases numbered 2, after V lost 4 bases and J lost 0 bases.